The 20 T cell receptor beta chains listed next were all sequenced from one sample in a study of blood T cell repertoires in COVID-19. The table came from immunoSEQ multiplex PCR; TCRdb's copy has only in-frame clones and leaves some out. Among around 350,000 clones listed, approximately 86% were seen once. The sequencing sample was made of peripheral blood. Receptors were obtained from a human donor in a cohort sampled during active COVID-19.

The rearrangement joins TRBV20-1 to TRBJ1-5, with D uncertain. Between the trimmed V and J ends, which lost 6 bases and 3 bases, there was a span of 12 bases. CDR1 DFQATT and CDR2 SNEGSKA come from the germline V gene (reference sequence). The CDR3 is made up of 13 amino acids. Here the CDR3 reads CSASPTSNQPQHF. DNA for the CDR3: TGCAGTGCGAGTCCCACTTCCAATCAGCCCCAGCATTTT.

In nucleotides, the CDR3 is TGTGCCAGCAGCAGAGAGCCGGGGTACAACTATGGCTACACCTTC. It codes for CASSREPGYNYGYTF. This chain uses TRBV5-5 with TRBJ1-2; D is undetermined. Trimming stripped 4 bases from V and 2 bases from J, with 15 bases between. Germline lookup yields CDR1 SGHKS and CDR2 YYEKEE (reference sequence). The CDR3 consists of 15 residues. Using reference TRBV5-5 and TRBJ1-2 for the parts outside the CDR3, the full variable domain is DAGVTQSPTHLIKTRGQQVTLRCSPISGHKSVSWYQQVLGQGPQFIFQYYEKEERGRGNFPDRFSARQFPNYSSELNVNALLLGDSALYLCASSREPGYNYGYTFGSGTRLTVV.

This clone occurred a few times. The chain uses TRBV7-9 and TRBJ1-1; tentative D call: TRBD1 (5 bases). V was shortened by 1 base and J by 0 bases, with 6 bases between the two germline ends. The CDR3 runs 14 residues. Germline loops: CDR1 SEHNR, CDR2 FQNEAQ (reference sequence). Here the CDR3 reads CASSLGQMNTEAFF. CDR3 DNA: TGTGCCAGCAGCTTAGGACAGATGAACACTGAAGCTTTCTTT.

V usage is TRBV5-1 and J usage is TRBJ2-1; maybe TRBD1 (7 bases). The V gene's germline CDR1 is SGHRS and CDR2 YFSETQ. CDR3 size: 16 residues. V gave up 3 bases and J gave up 2 bases, with 15 bases separating them. The CDR3 loop is CASSWGVDRTYNEQFF. CDR3 DNA sequence: TGCGCCAGCAGCTGGGGGGTGGACAGGACCTACAATGAGCAGTTCTTC.

The chain is built from TRBV5-4 and TRBJ2-2, with D maybe TRBD1 (6 bases). With 2 bases removed from V and 6 bases from J, the gap between germline ends came to 14 bases. The germline CDR1 and CDR2 sequences are SGHNT and YYREEE (reference sequence). CDR3 length: 15 residues. The CDR3 region has the DNA TGTGCCAGCAGCTTTACCTCAGGGGCGGCCGGGGAGCTGTTTTTT. Encoded protein: CASSFTSGAAGELFF.

V gene TRBV25-1 combines with J gene TRBJ2-2; D possibly corresponds to TRBD1 (5 bases). The germline V and J ends were trimmed by 8 bases and 0 bases, with 13 bases remaining between them. The CDR3 is 15 residues long. Per the germline V gene, CDR1 is MGHDK and CDR2 is SYGVNS. This CDR3 reads CASRPRTPNTGELFF. CDR3 in DNA: TGTGCCAGCCGCCCGAGGACACCGAACACCGGGGAGCTGTTTTTT. The full variable domain, rest sourced from reference TRBV25-1 and TRBJ2-2, is EADIYQTPRYLVIGTGKKITLECSQTMGHDKMYWYQQDPGMELHLIHYSYGVNSTEKGDLSSESTVSRIRTEHFPLTLESARPSHTSQYLCASRPRTPNTGELFFGEGSRLTVL.

This chain connects TRBV6-5 to TRBJ2-7; TRBD1 aligns across 7 bases. The CDR3 is made up of 14 amino acids. Germline trimming cut 10 bases from V and 2 bases from J; bases unmatched to any gene: 11. Per the germline V gene, CDR1 is MNHEY and CDR2 is SVGAGI. CDR3 coding DNA: TGTGCCACCGCCATCGACAGGGCTACCTACGAGCAGTACTTC. Translated: CATAIDRATYEQYF.

This clone was recorded a few times. The rearrangement joins TRBV19 to TRBJ2-7, with 7 bases identical to TRBD2. The CDR3 consists of 17 residues. Germline V gives CDR1 LNHDA, CDR2 SQIVND (reference sequence). J gave up 0 bases and V 6 bases, and 14 bases lay outside the gene matches. CDR3 DNA sequence: TGTGCCAGTAGCGCCAACCCGGGGGAGGGGAGCTCCTACGAGCAGTACTTC. It yields the protein CASSANPGEGSSYEQYF.

CDR3 region: CASGPGTRDPGELFF. Written as DNA, the CDR3 is TGCGCCAGCGGGCCCGGGACTAGAGATCCCGGGGAGCTGTTTTTT. The chain employs TRBV5-1 and TRBJ2-2; 8 bases are shared with TRBD2. The CDR3 extends over 15 amino acids. V trimming: 7 bases; J trimming: 6 bases; junction bases outside the gene matches: 11. Germline CDR1 and CDR2: SGHRS and YFSETQ.

The gene calls are TRBV5-1 and TRBJ2-7; TRBD2 matches at 10 bases. The CDR3 has 13 residues. Germline CDR1 reads SGHRS; CDR2 reads YFSETQ. J gave up 6 bases and V 5 bases, and 5 bases lay outside the gene matches. The CDR3 protein is CASRAGGPSEQYF. The CDR3 DNA follows: TGCGCCAGCAGAGCGGGAGGGCCGTCCGAGCAGTACTTC.

This sequence joins TRBV27 and TRBJ1-2; TRBD1 is a possible D gene (5 bases). Germline CDR1 reads MNHEY; CDR2 reads SMNVEV (reference sequence). This CDR3 is 13 amino acids long. V was clipped by 3 bases and J by 5 bases, with 10 bases between them. CDR3 loop: CASSFRTSYGYTF. The CDR3 coding sequence is TGTGCCAGCAGTTTTCGGACAAGTTATGGCTACACCTTC.

The CDR3 spells CAWSVRFGGGQSTDTQYF. The CDR3 nucleotides read TGTGCCTGGAGTGTAAGGTTCGGCGGGGGGCAAAGCACAGATACGCAGTATTTT. The chain recombines TRBV30 with TRBJ2-3; 8 bases line up with TRBD2. Trimming removed 0 bases from V and 0 bases from J; junction bases left unmatched: 11. The CDR3 is 18 amino acids. The germline CDR1 and CDR2 sequences are GTSNPN and SVGIG (reference sequence).

The rearrangement joins TRBV19 to TRBJ2-7; 7 bases map to TRBD2. CDR3 length equals 14 residues. Germline V gene sequence: CDR1 LNHDA, CDR2 SQIVND (reference sequence). Trimming at V came to 2 bases and at J to 3 bases, leaving 4 bases not matched to a gene. CDR3 residues: CASSISGEGYEQYF. The CDR3 bases are TGTGCCAGTAGTATATCGGGGGAGGGCTACGAGCAGTACTTC.

The chain carries TRBV6-6 and TRBJ2-7; TRBD2 agrees at 8 bases. Per the germline V gene, CDR1 is MNHNY and CDR2 is SVGAGI (reference sequence). The V gene end was trimmed by 0 bases and the J gene end by 13 bases; junction bases not matched to a gene: 14. This CDR3 contains 15 residues. The CDR3 loop reads CASSYSPGLGSPQYF. The CDR3 coding sequence is TGTGCCAGCAGTTACTCCCCGGGACTAGGGAGCCCCCAATACTTC.

This clone was detected once. J is TRBJ2-2 and V is TRBV3-1 (or the pseudogene TRBV3-2); D possibly corresponds to TRBD2 (7 bases). The length of the CDR3 is 17 residues. CDR1 and CDR2 from the germline V gene are LGHDT and YNNKEL (reference sequence). Trimming cost V 5 bases and J 4 bases, with 20 bases left between them. In DNA form, the CDR3 reads TGTGCCAGCAGCAGGGAGGGGGGCTCCCCAAGCACCGGGGAGCTGTTTTTT. Encoded protein: CASSREGGSPSTGELFF.

There are a few counts of this clone. The V gene is TRBV19, the J gene TRBJ1-1; maybe TRBD1 (6 bases). Trimming shortened V by 7 bases and J by 3 bases, and 12 bases separated the two germline ends. The length of the CDR3 is 13 residues. Germline V lookup: CDR1 LNHDA, CDR2 SQIVND (reference sequence). CDR3 loop: CASMGRGYTEAFF. The CDR3 nucleotides are TGTGCCAGTATGGGCAGGGGCTACACTGAAGCTTTCTTT.

V gene TRBV9 combines with J gene TRBJ1-6, with no clear D. The V end was cut by 4 bases, the J end by 7 bases, with 12 bases between. Germline CDR1 reads SGDLS; CDR2 reads YYNGEE. CDR3 size: 14 residues. The CDR3 DNA reads as TGTGCCAGCAGCCCCGGACGGGAAAATTCACCCCTCCACTTT. Its protein product is CASSPGRENSPLHF.

The chain recombines TRBV27 with TRBJ2-5; TRBD2 might be the D (6 bases). The CDR3 covers 13 residues. The ends were cut back, 2 bases at V and 3 bases at J, with 7 bases in the middle. The V gene's germline CDR1 is MNHEY and CDR2 SMNVEV (reference sequence). The CDR3 protein is CASSLTSKETQYF. In DNA form, the CDR3 reads TGTGCCAGCAGTTTAACTAGCAAAGAGACCCAGTACTTC.

J is TRBJ2-1 and V is TRBV24-1; D perhaps matches TRBD1 (5 bases). Trimming shortened V by 7 bases and J by 4 bases, and 16 bases separated the two germline ends. The CDR3 sequence is 15 residues long. The germline V gene has CDR1 KGHDR and CDR2 SFDVKD. Here the CDR3 DNA reads TGTGCCACCAGAGATAGCAGGGCTGGATACAATGAGCAGTTCTTC. Protein product: CATRDSRAGYNEQFF.

In its sample, this clone was seen many times. The chain joins TRBV4-2 to TRBJ2-3; 10 bases are a match to TRBD2. The germline CDR1 and CDR2 sequences are LGHNA and YNFKEQ. V gave up 0 bases and J gave up 1 base; unmatched junction bases: 1. The CDR3 is 16 amino acids. CDR3 DNA: TGTGCCAGCAGCCAAGATCTAGCGGGGGGCACAGATACGCAGTATTTT. Encoded protein: CASSQDLAGGTDTQYF.